These T cell receptor beta chains were read from a single sample in a study of T cell responses to AZD1222 COVID-19 vaccine. Sequencing used immunoSEQ multiplex PCR; TCRdb keeps in-frame clones, though not all of them. The table shows approximately 100,000 clones, with around 94% occurring only once. The specimen was peripheral blood, collected on day 0 of AZD1222 vaccination. The receptors were sampled from an adult in good health. Each CDR3 is given with its conserved first and last residue. Expanded clones are given a class, and other clones once, few, many or no size at all.

clone_size j_call v_call cdr3_aa
once TRBJ1-5 TRBV19 CASSIGTAQGNQPQHF
. TRBJ2-7 TRBV11-2 CASSSLVRSSYEQYF
once TRBJ2-1 TRBV27 CASSFYRENNEQFF
. TRBJ1-3 TRBV5-1 CASSPGQEGNTIYF
. TRBJ1-2 TRBV19 CASSIWGSDYGYTF
. TRBJ2-3 TRBV3-1/TRBV3-2 CASNRGADTQYF
. TRBJ1-2 TRBV15 CATSRDLGAHGYTF
. TRBJ2-3 TRBV13 CASSVSGTSTDTQYF
. TRBJ1-5 TRBV10-1 CASVEGYSNQPQHF
. TRBJ1-2 TRBV5-6 CASSGGTVYGYTF
. TRBJ1-6 TRBV19 CASSIIRGDSPLHF
. TRBJ1-1 TRBV19 CASRHPGGRSTEAFF
. TRBJ1-2 TRBV7-9 CASSLGTGAEGYTF
. TRBJ1-1 TRBV29-1 CSAFWTEAFF
. TRBJ1-5 TRBV18 CASSQTDGEPQHF
. TRBJ2-7 TRBV4-1 CASSQYHPSGSSYEQYF
. TRBJ1-5 TRBV6-5 CASSLELGNQPQHF
. TRBJ2-7 TRBV30 CAWATGWYEQYF
. TRBJ2-7 TRBV7-2 CASSLEAGGSYEQYF
. TRBJ1-5 TRBV18 CASSPGRGGNQPQHF
. TRBJ1-2 TRBV5-1 CASSWRTGQNNYGYTF
. TRBJ1-4 TRBV29-1 CSVASGYREKLFF
. TRBJ2-5 TRBV27 CASSFLLARGVATQYF
. TRBJ2-5 TRBV5-6 CASSLGGFVKTQYF
. TRBJ2-7 TRBV24-1 CATSRGDNVDEQYF
. TRBJ1-1 TRBV29-1 CSVQGLGRAEAFF
. TRBJ2-7 TRBV4-3 CASSQEGTGGYEQYF
few TRBJ2-7 TRBV5-1 CASSSMSQSGQYF
once TRBJ2-2 TRBV5-1 CASSLVPADNTGELFF
. TRBJ1-1 TRBV7-9 CASSQSPPPQGNTEAFF
. TRBJ1-6 TRBV11-2 CASSLTETSYNSPLHF
. TRBJ1-1 TRBV27 CASSRRGLVNTEAFF
. TRBJ1-1 TRBV20-1 CSARAGPEAFF
. TRBJ1-1 TRBV7-2 CASSLVRLNTEAFF
. TRBJ2-1 TRBV2 CASTQSGGAGEQFF
. TRBJ2-7 TRBV24-1 CATSDWTAYEQYF
. TRBJ1-1 TRBV28 CASNLQGSTEAFF
once TRBJ2-7 TRBV2 CASTNGDIFPYEQYF
. TRBJ1-1 TRBV6-6 CASTEGPTEAFF
. TRBJ2-3 TRBV7-3 CASSLSVAGADTQYF